The T cell receptor beta chain under discussion was sequenced for a study of radiation and T cells in renal cell carcinoma. Study-level points and caveats: In nephrectomy-only tumors, top 100 clonotypes averaged around 40%, versus roughly 50% irradiated. Baseline intratumoral clonotype presence is unknown without pretreatment biopsies. Dominant CDR3 motifs were more common in irradiated tumors than controls.

Details on this clone: Antigen unknown.

Repertoires were generated with immunoSEQ multiplex PCR, while TCRdb's copy carries only in-frame clones and drops some. Of 15,000 to 20,000 clones listed, about 56% were seen once; the top ten hold over 9.5%. Treatment specified: 15 Gy SBRT to primary tumor, nephrectomy 4 weeks later. Per the germline V gene, CDR1 is SGHRS and CDR2 is YFSETQ. Trimming pared 1 base from V and 0 bases from J, leaving 5 bases between. This CDR3 region has 14 residues. Material: tumor tissue, obtained from a patient whose treatment included radiotherapy and nephrectomy. The TCR comes from a man aged 50-60 years with renal cell carcinoma. The rearrangement uses TRBV5-1 and TRBJ1-3; D gene uncertain. CDR3 in DNA: TGCGCCAGCAGCTTGACTTTCTCTGGAAACACCATATATTTT. It specifies CASSLTFSGNTIYF.